The T cell receptor beta chain under discussion was sequenced for a study of post-analysis software for immune sequencing data. Study-wide points: Five or six TRBV segments (TRBV5-6, TRBV5-1 and TRBV20-1 among them) occurred more frequently in patients than in controls. Versus controls, multiple sclerosis patients showed significantly lower diversity (normalized Chao1).

This clonotype was observed a handful of times. The antigen is undetermined. Trimming left V 2 bases short and J 2 bases short, with 16 bases between. The CDR3 covers 16 residues. The TCR beta cDNA libraries contained unique molecular identifiers. Each CDR3 protein gets one entry after TCRdb re-called the PCR reads with MiXCR. Among about 460,000 distinct CDR3 sequences listed, roughly 45% were seen once. J is TRBJ2-7 and V is TRBV12-3 or TRBV12-4; D is uncertain. Sequenced sample: blood. This clonotype was obtained from a girl aged 10-17 years with multiple sclerosis. CDR3 sequence reads: CASSLSPAGLPYEQYF. The CDR3 DNA follows: TGTGCCAGCAGTTTATCCCCAGCAGGCCTTCCCTACGAGCAGTACTTC.